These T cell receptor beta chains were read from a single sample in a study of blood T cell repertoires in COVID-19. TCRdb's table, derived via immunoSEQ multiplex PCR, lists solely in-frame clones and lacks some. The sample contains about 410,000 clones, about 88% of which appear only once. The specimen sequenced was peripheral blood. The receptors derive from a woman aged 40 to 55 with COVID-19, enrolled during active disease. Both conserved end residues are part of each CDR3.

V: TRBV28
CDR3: CASSLNSDPYGYTF

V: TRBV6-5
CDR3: CASSQLQDHGELFF

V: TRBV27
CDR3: CASSLVVRWGSSYNSPLHF

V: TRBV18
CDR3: CASSPVMEYEKLFF

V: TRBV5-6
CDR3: CATQDRGNYGYTF

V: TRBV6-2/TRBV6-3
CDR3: CASSRAQGFPYYGYTF

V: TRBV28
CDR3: CASSPQGARYGYTF

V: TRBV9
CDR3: CASSVAPTQSYEQYF

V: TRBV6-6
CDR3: CASSYAGAQNEQFF

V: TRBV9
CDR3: CASTRGSTNTGELFF

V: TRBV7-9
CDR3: CASSLGTGHTDTQYF

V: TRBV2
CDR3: CASSQQGLSSYEQYF

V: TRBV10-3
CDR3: CAISESKRLYTDTQYF

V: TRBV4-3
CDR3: CASSHIPNTEAFF

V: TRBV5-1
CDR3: CASSLGSGGGTEAFF

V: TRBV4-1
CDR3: CASSQGSHTYNEKLFF

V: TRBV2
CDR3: CASSDKWALDTQYF

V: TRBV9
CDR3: CASSVVGAGGHQETQYF

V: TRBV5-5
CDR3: CASSLVGRATEAFF

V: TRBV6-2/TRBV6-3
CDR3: CASSPAGTGNEKLFF

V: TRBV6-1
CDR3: CASSDGFWVAGGDEQYF

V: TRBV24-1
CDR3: CATSDSGKWGGYTF

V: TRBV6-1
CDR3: CASSEGRYTEAFF

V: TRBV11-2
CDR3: CASRGTGGGHEQFF

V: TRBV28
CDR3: CASSLGGLGVQYF

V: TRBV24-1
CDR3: CATSDNRQGTQPQHF

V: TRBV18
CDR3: CASSLGQLNYGYTF

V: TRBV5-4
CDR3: CASSLGTGPYNEQFF

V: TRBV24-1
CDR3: CATSKRGQGLDGYTF

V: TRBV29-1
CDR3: CSVTQGLGNTIYF

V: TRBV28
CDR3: CASSSPGTAAYEQYF

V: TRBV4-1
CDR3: CASSQAGRTGSFSPLHF

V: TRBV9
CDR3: CASGGQGSPEAFF

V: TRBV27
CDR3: CANPDHQERNTGELFF

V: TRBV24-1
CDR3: CATSGGDEQFF

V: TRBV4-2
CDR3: CASSQGKQGLDEKLFF

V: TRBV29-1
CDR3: CSQRQGAMGDTQYF

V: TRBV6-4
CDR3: CASSDSTRAENQPQHF

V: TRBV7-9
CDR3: CASSLGDRAEKLFF

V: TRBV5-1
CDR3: CASSLEKTVYGYTF

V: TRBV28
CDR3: CASSSRTSGGPGELFF

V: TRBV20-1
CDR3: CSASWTGGYNEQFF

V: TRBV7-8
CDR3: CASSLALTRQQTYEQYF

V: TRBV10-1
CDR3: CASSESARGEYF

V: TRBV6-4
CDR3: CASTAKITPLHF